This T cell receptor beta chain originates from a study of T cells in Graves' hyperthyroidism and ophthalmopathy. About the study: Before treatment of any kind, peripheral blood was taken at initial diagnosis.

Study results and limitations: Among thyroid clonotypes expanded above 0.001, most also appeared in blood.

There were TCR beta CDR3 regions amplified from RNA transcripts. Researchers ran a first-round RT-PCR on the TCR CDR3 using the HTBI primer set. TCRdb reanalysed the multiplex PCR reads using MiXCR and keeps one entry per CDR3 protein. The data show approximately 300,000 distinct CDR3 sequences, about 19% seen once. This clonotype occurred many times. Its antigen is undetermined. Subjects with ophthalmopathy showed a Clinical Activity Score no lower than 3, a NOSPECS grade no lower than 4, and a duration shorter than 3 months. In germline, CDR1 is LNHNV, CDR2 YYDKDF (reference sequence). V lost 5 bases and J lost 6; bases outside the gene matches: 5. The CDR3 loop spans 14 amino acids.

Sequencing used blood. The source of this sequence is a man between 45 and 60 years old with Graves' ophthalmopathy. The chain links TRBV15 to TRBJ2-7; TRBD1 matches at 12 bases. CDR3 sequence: CATSPGQGAFEQYF. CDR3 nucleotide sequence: TGTGCCACCAGCCCGGGACAGGGGGCTTTCGAGCAGTACTTC.